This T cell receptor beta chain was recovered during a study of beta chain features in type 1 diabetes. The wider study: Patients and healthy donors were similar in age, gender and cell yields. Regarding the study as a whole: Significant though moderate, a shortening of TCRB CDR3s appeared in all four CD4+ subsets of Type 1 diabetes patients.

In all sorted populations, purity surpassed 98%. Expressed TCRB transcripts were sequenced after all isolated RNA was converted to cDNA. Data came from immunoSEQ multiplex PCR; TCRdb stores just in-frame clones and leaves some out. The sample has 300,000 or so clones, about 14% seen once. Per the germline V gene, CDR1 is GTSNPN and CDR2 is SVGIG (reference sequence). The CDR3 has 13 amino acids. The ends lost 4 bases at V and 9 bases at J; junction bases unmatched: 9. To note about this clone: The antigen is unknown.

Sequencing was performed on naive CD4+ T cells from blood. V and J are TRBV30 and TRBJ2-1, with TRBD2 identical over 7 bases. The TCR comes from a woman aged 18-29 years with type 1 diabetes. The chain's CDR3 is CAWTSGVNGEQFF. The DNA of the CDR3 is TGTGCCTGGACTAGCGGTGTGAACGGTGAGCAGTTCTTC.